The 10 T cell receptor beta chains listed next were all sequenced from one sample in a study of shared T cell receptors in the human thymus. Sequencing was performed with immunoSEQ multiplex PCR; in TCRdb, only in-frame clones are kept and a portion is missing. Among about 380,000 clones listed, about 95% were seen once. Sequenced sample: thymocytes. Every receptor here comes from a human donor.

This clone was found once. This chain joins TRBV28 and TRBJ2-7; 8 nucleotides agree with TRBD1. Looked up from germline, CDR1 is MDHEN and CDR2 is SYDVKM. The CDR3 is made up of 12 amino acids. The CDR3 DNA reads TGTGCAGCTAACGGACAGGGTTACGAGCAGTACTTC. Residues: CAANGQGYEQYF.

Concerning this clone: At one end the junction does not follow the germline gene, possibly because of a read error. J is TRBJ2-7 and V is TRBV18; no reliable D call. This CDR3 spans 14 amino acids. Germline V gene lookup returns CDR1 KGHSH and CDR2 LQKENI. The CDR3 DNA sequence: TGTGCCGGCTCCAAGGAGAGGACCTCCTACGAGCAGTACTTC. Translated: CAGSKERTSYEQYF.

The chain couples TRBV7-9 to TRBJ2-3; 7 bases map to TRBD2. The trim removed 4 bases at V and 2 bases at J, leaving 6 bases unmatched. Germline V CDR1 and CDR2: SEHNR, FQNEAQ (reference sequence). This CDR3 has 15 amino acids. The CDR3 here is CASSSLAGYTDTQYF. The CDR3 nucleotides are TGTGCCAGCAGCTCTTTAGCGGGTTACACAGATACGCAGTATTTT. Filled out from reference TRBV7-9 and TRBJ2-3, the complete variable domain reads DTGVSQNPRHKITKRGQNVTFRCDPISEHNRLYWYRQTLGQGPEFLTYFQNEAQLEKSRLLSDRFSAERPKGSFSTLEIQRTEQGDSAMYLCASSSLAGYTDTQYFGPGTRLTVL.

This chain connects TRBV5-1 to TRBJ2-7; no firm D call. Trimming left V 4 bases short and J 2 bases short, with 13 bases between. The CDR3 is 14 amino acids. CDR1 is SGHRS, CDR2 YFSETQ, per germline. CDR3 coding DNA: TGCGCCAGCAGCCAAACGTATGCAACCTACGAGCAGTACTTC. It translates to CASSQTYATYEQYF. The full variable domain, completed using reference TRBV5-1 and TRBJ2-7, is KAGVTQTPRYLIKTRGQQVTLSCSPISGHRSVSWYQQTPGQGLQFLFEYFSETQRNKGNFPGRFSGRQFSNSRSEMNVSTLELGDSALYLCASSQTYATYEQYFGPGTRLTVT.

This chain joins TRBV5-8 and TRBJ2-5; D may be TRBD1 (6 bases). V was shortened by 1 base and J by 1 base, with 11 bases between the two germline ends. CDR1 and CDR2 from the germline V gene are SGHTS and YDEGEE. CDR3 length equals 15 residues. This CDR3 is CASSLYREPQETQYF. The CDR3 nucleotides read TGTGCCAGCAGCTTGTACAGGGAGCCCCAAGAGACCCAGTACTTC.

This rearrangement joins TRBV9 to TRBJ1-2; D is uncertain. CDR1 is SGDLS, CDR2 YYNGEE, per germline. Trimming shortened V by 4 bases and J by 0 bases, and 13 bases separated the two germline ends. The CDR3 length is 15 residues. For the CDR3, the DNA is TGTGCCAGCAGCAGGCAATTTGGTACTAACTATGGCTACACCTTC. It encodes CASSRQFGTNYGYTF.

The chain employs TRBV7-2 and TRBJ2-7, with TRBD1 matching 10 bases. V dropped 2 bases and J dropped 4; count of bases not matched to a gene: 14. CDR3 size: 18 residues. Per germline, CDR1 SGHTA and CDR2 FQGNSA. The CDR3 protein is CASSLYPPGGTGVYEQYF. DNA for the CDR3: TGTGCCAGCAGCTTATATCCCCCGGGGGGGACAGGGGTGTACGAGCAGTACTTC.

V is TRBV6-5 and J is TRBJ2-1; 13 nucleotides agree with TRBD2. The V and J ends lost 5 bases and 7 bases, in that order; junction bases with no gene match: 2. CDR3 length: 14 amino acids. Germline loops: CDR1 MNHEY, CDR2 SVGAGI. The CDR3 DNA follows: TGTGCCAGCAGTGGACTAGCGGGAGTAAATGAGCAGTTCTTC. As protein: CASSGLAGVNEQFF.

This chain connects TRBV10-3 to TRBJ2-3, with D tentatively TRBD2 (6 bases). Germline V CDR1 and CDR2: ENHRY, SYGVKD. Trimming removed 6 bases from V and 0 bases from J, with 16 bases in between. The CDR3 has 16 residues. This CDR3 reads CAISYNGGPSTDTQYF. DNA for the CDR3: TGTGCCATCAGCTACAACGGAGGGCCGAGCACAGATACGCAGTATTTT.

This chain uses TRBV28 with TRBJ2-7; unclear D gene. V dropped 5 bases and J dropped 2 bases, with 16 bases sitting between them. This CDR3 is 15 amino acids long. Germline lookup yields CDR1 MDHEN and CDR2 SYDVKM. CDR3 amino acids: CASSTPSRYPYEQYF. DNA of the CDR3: TGTGCCAGCAGTACCCCGAGCAGGTACCCCTACGAGCAGTACTTC.